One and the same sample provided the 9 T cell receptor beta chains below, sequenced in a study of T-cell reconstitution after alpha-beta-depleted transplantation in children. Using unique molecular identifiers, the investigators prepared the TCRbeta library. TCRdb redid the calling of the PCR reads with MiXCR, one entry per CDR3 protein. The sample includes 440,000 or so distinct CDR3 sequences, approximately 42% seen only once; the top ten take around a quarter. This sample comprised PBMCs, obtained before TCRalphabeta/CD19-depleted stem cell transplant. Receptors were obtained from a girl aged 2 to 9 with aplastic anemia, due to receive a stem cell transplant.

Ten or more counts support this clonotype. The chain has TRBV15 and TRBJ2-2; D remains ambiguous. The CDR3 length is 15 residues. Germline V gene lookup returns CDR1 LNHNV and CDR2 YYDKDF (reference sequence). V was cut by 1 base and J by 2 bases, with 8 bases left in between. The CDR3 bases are TGTGCCACCAGCAGAGGGTTAGCTAACACCGGGGAGCTGTTTTTT. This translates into CATSRGLANTGELFF.

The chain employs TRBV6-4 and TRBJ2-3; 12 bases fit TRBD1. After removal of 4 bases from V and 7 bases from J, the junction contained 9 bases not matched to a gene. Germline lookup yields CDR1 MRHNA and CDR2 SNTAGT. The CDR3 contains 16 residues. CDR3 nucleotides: TGTGCCAGCAGTGTTTCGGGACAGGGGGCGTTGAATACGCAGTATTTT. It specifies CASSVSGQGALNTQYF.

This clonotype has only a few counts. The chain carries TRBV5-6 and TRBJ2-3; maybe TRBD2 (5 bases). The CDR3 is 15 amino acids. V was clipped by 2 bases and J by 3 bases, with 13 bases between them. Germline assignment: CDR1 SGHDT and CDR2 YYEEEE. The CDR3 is CASSFRLAATDTQYF. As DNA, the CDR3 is TGTGCCAGCAGCTTTAGGCTAGCCGCGACAGATACGCAGTATTTT. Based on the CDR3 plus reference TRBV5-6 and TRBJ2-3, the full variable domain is DAGVTQSPTHLIKTRGQQVTLRCSPKSGHDTVSWYQQALGQGPQFIFQYYEEEERQRGNFPDRFSGHQFPNYSSELNVNALLLGDSALYLCASSFRLAATDTQYFGPGTRLTVL.

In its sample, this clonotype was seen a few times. The CDR3 DNA reads as TGCGCCAGCAGCTTGGGAAGGGGAGGGTACGAGCAGTACTTC. Amino acids: CASSLGRGGYEQYF. V usage is TRBV5-1 and J usage is TRBJ2-7; 7 nucleotides line up with TRBD2. This CDR3 comprises 14 residues. The V gene's germline CDR1 is SGHRS and CDR2 YFSETQ. The ends lost 0 bases at V and 4 bases at J; junction bases unmatched: 4.

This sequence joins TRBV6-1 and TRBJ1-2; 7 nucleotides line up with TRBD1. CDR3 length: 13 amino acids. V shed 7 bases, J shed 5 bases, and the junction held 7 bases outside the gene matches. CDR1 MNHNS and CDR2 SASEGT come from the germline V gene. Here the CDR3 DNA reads TGTGCCAGCAAAGATAGGGGGCTGTATGGCTACACCTTC. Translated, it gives CASKDRGLYGYTF.

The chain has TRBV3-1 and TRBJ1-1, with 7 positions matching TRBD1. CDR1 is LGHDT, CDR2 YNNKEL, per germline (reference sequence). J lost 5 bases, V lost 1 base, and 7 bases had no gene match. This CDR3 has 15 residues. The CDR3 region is CASSQGFRGVTEAFF. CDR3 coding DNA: TGTGCCAGCAGCCAAGGGTTCAGGGGGGTGACTGAAGCTTTCTTT.

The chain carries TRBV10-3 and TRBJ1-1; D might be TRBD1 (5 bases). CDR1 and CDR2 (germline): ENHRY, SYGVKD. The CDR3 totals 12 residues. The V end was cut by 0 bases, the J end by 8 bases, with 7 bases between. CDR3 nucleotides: TGTGCCATCAGTGAGTCGCCAGGGGAAGCTTTCTTT. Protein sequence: CAISESPGEAFF.

CDR3 sequence reads: CASSLELMRVGKLFF. Written as DNA, the CDR3 is TGTGCCAGCAGCTTAGAGTTAATGAGGGTTGGAAAACTGTTTTTT. This chain joins TRBV7-9 and TRBJ1-4; D remains ambiguous. Trimming left V 1 base short and J 10 bases short, with 16 bases between. Germline V lookup: CDR1 SEHNR, CDR2 FQNEAQ (reference sequence). CDR3 size: 15 residues.

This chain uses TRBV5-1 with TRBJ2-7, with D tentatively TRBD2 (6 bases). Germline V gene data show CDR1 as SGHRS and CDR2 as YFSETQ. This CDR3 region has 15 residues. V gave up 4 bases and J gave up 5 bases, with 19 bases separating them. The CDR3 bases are TGCGCCAGCAGCGTTCCGAGGGCGGGGTCCCACGAGCAGTACTTC. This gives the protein CASSVPRAGSHEQYF.